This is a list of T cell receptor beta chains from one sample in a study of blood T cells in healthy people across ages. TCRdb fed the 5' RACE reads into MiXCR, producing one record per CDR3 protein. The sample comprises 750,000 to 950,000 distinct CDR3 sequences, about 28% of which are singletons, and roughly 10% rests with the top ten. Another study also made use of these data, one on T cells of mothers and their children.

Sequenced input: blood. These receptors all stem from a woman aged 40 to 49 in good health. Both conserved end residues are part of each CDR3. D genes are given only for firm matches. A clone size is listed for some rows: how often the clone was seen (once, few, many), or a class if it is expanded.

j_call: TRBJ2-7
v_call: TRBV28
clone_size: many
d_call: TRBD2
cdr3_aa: CASSSGLAGFEQYF
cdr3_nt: TGTGCCAGCAGTTCCGGACTAGCGGGCTTCGAGCAGTACTTC

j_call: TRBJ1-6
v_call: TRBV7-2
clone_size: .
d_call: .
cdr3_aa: CASSSYSPLHF
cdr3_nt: TGTGCCAGCAGCTCATATTCACCCCTCCACTTT

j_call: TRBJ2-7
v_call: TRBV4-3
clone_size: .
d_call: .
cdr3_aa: CASSQDPGSSYQQYF
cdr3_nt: TGCGCCAGCAGCCAAGATCCCGGGAGCTCCTACCAGCAGTACTTC

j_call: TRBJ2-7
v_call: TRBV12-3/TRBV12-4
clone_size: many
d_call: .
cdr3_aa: CASSGDGEEQYF
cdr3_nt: TGTGCCAGCAGTGGTGACGGTGAAGAGCAGTACTTC

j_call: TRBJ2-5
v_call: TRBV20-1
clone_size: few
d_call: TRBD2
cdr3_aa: CSARDGAGGRETQYF
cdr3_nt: TGCAGTGCTAGAGATGGGGCGGGGGGGCGAGAGACCCAGTACTTC

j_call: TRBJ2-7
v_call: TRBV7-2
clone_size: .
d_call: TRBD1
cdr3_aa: CASSQDRGRIYEQYF
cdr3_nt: TGTGCCAGCAGCCAAGACAGGGGGCGCATCTACGAGCAGTACTTC

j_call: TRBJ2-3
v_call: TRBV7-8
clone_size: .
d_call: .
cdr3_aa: CASSLAGLDADTQYF
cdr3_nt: TGTGCCAGCAGCTTAGCGGGCTTGGACGCAGATACGCAGTATTTT

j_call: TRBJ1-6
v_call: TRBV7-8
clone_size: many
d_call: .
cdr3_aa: CASSLDDRSGTNSPLHF
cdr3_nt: TGTGCCAGCAGCTTAGACGACAGGAGCGGAACGAATTCACCCCTCCACTTT

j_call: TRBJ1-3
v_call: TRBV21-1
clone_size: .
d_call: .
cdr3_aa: CASSKPSNIDGSSGNTIYF
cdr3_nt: TGTGCCAGCAGCAAACCGAGCAATATTGACGGAAGCTCTGGAAACACCATATATTTT

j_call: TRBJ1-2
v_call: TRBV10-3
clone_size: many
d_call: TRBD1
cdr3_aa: CAMRTGIEYGYTF
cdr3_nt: TGTGCCATGCGGACAGGGATAGAGTATGGCTACACCTTC

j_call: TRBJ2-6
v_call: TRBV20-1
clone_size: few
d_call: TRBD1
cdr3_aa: CSAGQGANSGANVLTF
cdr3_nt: TGCAGTGCTGGACAGGGGGCAAACTCTGGGGCCAACGTCCTGACTTTC

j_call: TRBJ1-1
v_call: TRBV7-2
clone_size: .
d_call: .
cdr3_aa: CASSDTGWEAFF
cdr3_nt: TGTGCCAGCAGCGACACAGGTTGGGAAGCTTTCTTT

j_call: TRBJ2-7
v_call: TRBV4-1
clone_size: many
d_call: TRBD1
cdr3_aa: CASSRQGQESSYEQYF
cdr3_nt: TGCGCCAGCAGCCGCCAGGGACAGGAGAGCTCCTACGAGCAGTACTTC